Listed here is a single T cell receptor (beta chain). The sample holds a few counts of this clonotype. This clone's antigen is unknown. Per-base quality was not reported, and no clone a single base away is much larger than it. The sample comes from a study of blood T cells in healthy people across ages (dated by TCRdb to about 2015). The study in broad terms: In model experiments, template switching captured roughly one uniquely barcoded TCR beta cDNA molecule for every two T cells. The study measured age-related changes in TCR beta repertoire diversity using deep sequencing normalized with unique cDNA molecular identifiers. The donors were divided into four age groups: young (average around 15 years), middle-aged (about 40), aged (around 59) and long-lived (roughly 86). The study analyzed two additional independent replicas of 1 million unique cDNA reads from the same blood draw for two donors, one aged 18 to 30 and one aged 80 or older. To avoid experimental bias, donors of different ages were distributed randomly across sequencing lanes. Broad study findings and their caveats: The long-lived group showed more naive CD4+ T cells, fewer expanded clones and increased TCR diversity than the aged group, suggesting age selection. Because the CMV infection status of the donors was unknown, age-related changes in expanded clonotypes may potentially have been confounded. Observed TCR beta diversity per million T cells fell roughly linearly with age, and a significant reduction was already apparent by age about 43. There was a strong correlation between observed TCR beta diversity and the percentage of naive T cells measured by flow cytometry. Total diversity estimates from one million sequenced T cells were considered lower bounds and underestimates. Bulk unsorted PBMC profiling prevented conclusive comparison of naive and antigen-experienced compartments.

Receptors were amplified or captured by 5' RACE. Sequencing instrument: Illumina HiSeq 2500. A second about 6 to 11 cycle PCR used a sample-barcoded 5' primer and a J-beta primer mix. A unique molecular identifier was introduced onto each TCR beta cDNA molecule by a template-switch 5' adaptor carrying 12 random nucleotides. At least 3 million CDR3-containing paired-end reads were obtained from each sample. First-strand cDNA synthesis was performed from all RNA using the Mint cDNA synthesis kit, with priming by a TRBC-specific oligonucleotide. After uracil-DNA glycosylase treatment, a first 18-cycle PCR used universal primers M1SS and BC2_uni_R on all cDNA. From the authors' description of their analysis: Each sample was normalized by randomly selecting 1 million high-quality reads, each carrying a distinct molecular identifier. Reads sharing molecular identifiers were discarded rather than binned into consensus sequences. MiTCR, with a Q25 quality threshold and the strictest error-elimination algorithm, was used for CDR3 identification, clonotype clustering and error correction. A nonparametric unseen species model with Euler transformation was used to estimate lower-bound total TCR beta diversity. The public sequencing data were trimmed at Q25 with fastp and processed into clonotypes with MiXCR by TCRdb, which kept only in-frame beta chains. A single entry per CDR3 protein holds the most common genes and DNA from its merged rows. TCRdb's processing, not the authors', yielded these V and J calls. This sample is represented by more than 1.4 million distinct CDR3 sequences; 42% of them were singletons. The top ten constitute 7% to 9% of the sample.

Systemically healthy Caucasian individuals from Russia, over 30 in total and aged roughly 6 to 100 years, were included as donors. Each donor gave around 9.8 milliliters of peripheral blood, collected into EDTA-treated Vacutainer tubes. Ficoll-Paque density-gradient centrifugation was used to isolate PBMCs, with at least 6.5 million per sample. Trizol reagent was used to extract total RNA from the PBMCs, yielding at least 5 micrograms per sample. For every donor, flow cytometry on a PBMC aliquot measured the percentage of naive CD45RAhigh/CD27high T cells. Measured from the cysteine to the phenylalanine, the CDR3 is 14 residues long. This entry keeps only the CDR3 DNA: 42 bases, framed from base 1. The germline V gene encodes CDR1 SNHLY and CDR2 FYNNEI. V lost 4 bases and J lost 6 bases; the stretch between them is 13 bases long.

The sequencing sample was made of blood. This sequence uses TRBV2 and TRBJ2-1, with the identity of the D gene unclear. This sequence was found in a woman aged 18-35 years in good health. The nucleotide sequence is TGTGCCAGCAGTGGCCGCCCCCTCAGCAATGAGCAGTTCTTC. This encodes CASSGRPLSNEQFF.